The T cell receptor (beta chain) under discussion was sequenced for a study of T cell repertoires in aging, cancer and after chemotherapy (dated by TCRdb to the late 2010s). For context, the study as a whole: Six donor age groups were covered, ranging from 30 or younger up to 70 or older, and each group contained at least three individuals. In the hematological group, the paired samples taken before and after chemotherapy came from chronic lymphocytic leukemia patients who were treated with regimens based on fludarabine or bendamustine. The cohort comprised 200 to 250 cancer patients, some 90 with hematological and 124 with solid cancers, plus 95 healthy donors as a reference group. Some 9 million TCR reads were contained in the full dataset. To look at immunoaging and at how T cells reconstitute after chemotherapy, the study profiled TCR beta repertoires in peripheral blood from both healthy donors and cancer patients. Results the study describes overall, beyond this receptor: Significantly lower blood TCR diversity and higher clonality were observed in untreated patients with hematological or solid cancers than in age-matched healthy donors. Lymphoid organ infiltration was present in the hematological cancer patients, and this infiltration may itself impair thymic emigration or the expansion of peripheral T cells. According to the authors, the repertoire data do not permit conclusions about immunological memory after chemotherapy. In healthy donors, the drop in TCR diversity with age came mainly from a loss of richness, whereas in cancer patients a loss of evenness also played a part. In both cancer cohorts, median generation probability rose over the chemotherapy interval, which suggests that the repertoire was reconstituted through rebound thymic output.

Measured from the cysteine to the phenylalanine, the CDR3 is 16 residues long. Only CDR3 DNA is held: 48 bases, read in frame from base 1. V is cut back by 5 bases and J by 7 bases, with 10 bases in the junction unmatched. Sequences LNHDA (CDR1) and SQIVND (CDR2) are obtained from the germline V gene (reference sequence). Using a mixed TRB-A/B primer pool, multiplex touch-down PCR amplified rearranged TRB sequences covering the V, D and J segments. Illumina adapters and sample indices were attached to the amplicons through two consecutive PCR reactions run with Phusion HS II polymerase. The amplicons were purified from gel with the NucleoSpin Gel and PCR Clean-up kit and then assessed with Qubit and an Agilent 2100 Bioanalyzer. Libraries were sequenced on an Illumina MiSeq using 600-cycle, single-indexed, paired-end runs. The paper's processing steps were these. MiXCR versions 2.12 and 3.0.5 were used to process TRB sequences. Each unique CDR3 nucleotide sequence was counted as one clone, and only productive sequences with at least two reads were retained. Repertoire metrics included Shannon diversity, evenness, clonality (one minus evenness), and alpha-parameterized diversity profiles from alpha 0 to 5. The IGoR algorithm was used to compute generation probabilities of clones in paired pre- and post-chemotherapy samples. TCRdb ran its own pipeline on the public reads, namely fastp trimming at Q25 and MiXCR clone calling, and kept in-frame beta chains. A single entry per CDR3 protein holds the most common genes and DNA from its merged rows. The V and J calls, along with clone size, are taken from TCRdb and not from the paper's own processing. The sample data list approximately 5,000 distinct CDR3 sequences, and 26% of these were observed just once. The ten largest clones take up about 47% of the sample.

TCR beta rearrangements were amplified from genomic DNA isolated from peripheral blood, not from sorted cells or RNA. This clonotype was picked up a small number of times. This clone's antigen is unknown. Per-nucleotide qualities are absent, and no much larger clonotype sits a single base away. The rearrangement joined TRBV19 to TRBJ2-5, with TRBD2 matching 13 junction bases. The sequenced material came from blood. The sequence derives from a human donor with a blood cancer. The DNA reads as follows: TGTGCCAGTAGTTCCACTAGCGGGAGGGGATCAGGGACCCAGTACTTC. Translated, it gives CASSSTSGRGSGTQYF.